This T cell receptor beta chain was identified in a study of regulatory T cells in long-lasting Graves disease. Whole-study findings and limits: There was favoring of TRBV28, TRBJ1-2 and TRBJ2-5 in persistent disease.

Trimming cost V 6 bases and J 0 bases; bases outside gene matches: 7. Germline V lookup: CDR1 DFQATT, CDR2 SNEGSKA (reference sequence). The CDR3 is 16 amino acids. Time point defined: persistent/refractory GD, antithyroid drugs over 5 years with positive TRAb. RNA isolated from PBMCs was used to make the TCR library. To note about this clonotype: What it binds is unknown. This may be a read error, as it is one base from a much larger clone.

Construction of TCR beta libraries relied on iRepertoire HTBI primers and on Arm-PCR targeting CDR3 regions. Each CDR3 protein is one row after TCRdb ran MiXCR on the multiplex PCR reads. The sample has roughly 500,000 distinct CDR3 sequences, less than 25% seen once. V usage is TRBV20-1 and J usage is TRBJ2-7; 14 nucleotides match TRBD2. This clonotype was obtained from a female donor with Graves disease. The sample in question was peripheral blood mononuclear cells (PBMCs), obtained when the disease was refractory, from a patient treated with antithyroid drugs. In DNA form, the CDR3 reads TGCAGTGCCGCCGGGACTAGCGGGAGTTTCTCCTACGAGCAGTACTTC. Translating it yields CSAAGTSGSFSYEQYF.